One sample yielded the 10 T cell receptor beta chains listed below, sequenced in a study of technical replicates of blood from a handful of donors. Sequencing used immunoSEQ multiplex PCR; TCRdb keeps in-frame clones, though not all of them. This sample carries 55,000 to 85,000 clones, under 98% of them seen once, and the ten largest clones take about 0.26%. The specimen sequenced was T cells isolated from PBMCs. These receptors were collected from a human donor in good health.

This chain connects TRBV19 to TRBJ2-5; 8 positions agree with TRBD2. Germline V gives CDR1 LNHDA, CDR2 SQIVND (reference sequence). Trimming at V came to 7 bases and at J to 6 bases, leaving 7 bases not matched to a gene. The CDR3 is made up of 13 amino acids. The CDR3 here is CASTTSGTQTQYF. Here the CDR3 DNA reads TGTGCCAGTACTACTAGCGGTACCCAGACCCAGTACTTC. Looking up the rest from reference TRBV19 and TRBJ2-5 gives the full variable domain: DGGITQSPKYLFRKEGQNVTLSCEQNLNHDAMYWYRQDPGQGLRLIYYSQIVNDFQKGDIAEGYSVSREKKESFPLTVTSAQKNPTAFYLCASTTSGTQTQYFGPGTRLLVL.

The V gene is TRBV9, the J gene TRBJ1-3; D may be TRBD1 (5 bases). CDR3 size: 14 residues. Trimming removed 3 bases from V and 0 bases from J, with 7 bases in between. The germline V gene encodes CDR1 SGDLS and CDR2 YYNGEE. The chain's CDR3 is CASSATVSGNTIYF. The DNA for the CDR3 is TGTGCCAGCAGCGCGACAGTCTCTGGAAACACCATATATTTT.

This clone was picked up a small number of times. The chain joins TRBV30 to TRBJ1-4, with TRBD1 matching 7 bases. Germline V gives CDR1 GTSNPN, CDR2 SVGIG (reference sequence). The V segment lost 3 bases and the J segment 7 bases; nucleotides outside the gene matches: 17. The CDR3 runs 17 residues. The CDR3 loop reads CAWSPSNGLGGSEKLFF. In DNA form, the CDR3 reads TGTGCCTGGAGCCCTTCTAATGGGCTAGGGGGCAGTGAAAAACTGTTTTTT.

The gene calls are TRBV19 and TRBJ1-5, with D hard to call. V was pared by 3 bases and J by 4 bases, with 13 bases between. The CDR3 loop spans 15 amino acids. CDR1 LNHDA and CDR2 SQIVND come from the germline V gene (reference sequence). Here the CDR3 reads CASSILAGGNQPQHF. CDR3 nucleotides: TGTGCCAGTAGTATCCTGGCAGGTGGTAATCAGCCCCAGCATTTT.

This rearrangement joins TRBV19 to TRBJ1-2, with a possible D match to TRBD1 (5 bases). The CDR3 sequence is 14 residues long. CDR1 is LNHDA, CDR2 SQIVND, per germline (reference sequence). Trimming pared 1 base from V and 7 bases from J, leaving 13 bases between. The CDR3 spells CASSIGPQGSGYTF. The CDR3 coding sequence is TGTGCCAGTAGTATAGGGCCGCAGGGCTCTGGCTACACCTTC. The entire variable domain, with the rest obtained from reference TRBV19 and TRBJ1-2, is as follows: DGGITQSPKYLFRKEGQNVTLSCEQNLNHDAMYWYRQDPGQGLRLIYYSQIVNDFQKGDIAEGYSVSREKKESFPLTVTSAQKNPTAFYLCASSIGPQGSGYTFGSGTRLTVV.

The chain employs TRBV25-1 and TRBJ1-5; TRBD1 might be the D (6 bases). V lost 6 bases and J lost 5, with 14 bases in between. The germline CDR1 and CDR2 sequences are MGHDK and SYGVNS. The CDR3 covers 14 residues. The CDR3 DNA sequence: TGTGCCAGCAGCGATAGGACAGCCTATCAGCCCCAGCATTTT. Translated, it gives CASSDRTAYQPQHF. The whole variable domain, remainder taken from reference TRBV25-1 and TRBJ1-5, is EADIYQTPRYLVIGTGKKITLECSQTMGHDKMYWYQQDPGMELHLIHYSYGVNSTEKGDLSSESTVSRIRTEHFPLTLESARPSHTSQYLCASSDRTAYQPQHFGDGTRLSIL.

The chain is built from TRBV29-1 and TRBJ1-2, with D hard to call. There are 11 residues in the CDR3. In germline, CDR1 is SQVTM, CDR2 ANQGSEA. The V gene lost 4 bases and the J gene lost 3 bases, with 6 bases spanning the gap. The CDR3 coding sequence is TGCAGCGTTGTGTCGGACTATGGCTACACCTTC. This translates into CSVVSDYGYTF.

This chain joins TRBV11-3 and TRBJ1-2, with D uncertain. The V gene's germline CDR1 is SGHNT and CDR2 YENEEA. The CDR3 is made up of 13 amino acids. The V end was cut by 1 base, the J end by 8 bases, with 11 bases between. CDR3 residues: CASSLVPGEGYTF. The CDR3 nucleotides read TGTGCCAGCAGCTTAGTCCCCGGAGAAGGCTACACCTTC.

This clone has a single count. The V and J genes are TRBV7-2 and TRBJ1-2, with TRBD1 as a possible D gene (6 bases). This CDR3 contains 15 residues. V was shortened by 1 base and J by 8 bases, with 17 bases between the two germline ends. Per the germline V gene, CDR1 is SGHTA and CDR2 is FQGNSA. The CDR3, as DNA: TGTGCCAGCAGCTTAGAGGGTGGACAGCCTCGAGGCTACACCTTC. Protein: CASSLEGGQPRGYTF.

The chain is built from TRBV6-1 and TRBJ1-2; tentative D call: TRBD1 (6 bases). CDR3 length: 14 amino acids. Germline CDR1 reads MNHNS; CDR2 reads SASEGT. Deletions cut 7 bases from V and 4 bases from J, with 16 bases between. CDR3: CASITQGISYGYTF. CDR3 bases: TGTGCCAGCATTACCCAGGGGATTAGCTATGGCTACACCTTC.